This is a list of T cell receptor beta chains from one sample in a study of T cells expressing NK-cell markers. TCRdb re-called the 5' RACE reads, yielding one record per CDR3 amino acid sequence without DNA. The record lists roughly 160,000 distinct CDR3 sequences, of which the ten most abundant hold approximately 18%. The sequenced sample consisted of blood T cells: a sorted CD56 or NKG2C T cell subset, CD4+ or CD8+ T cells, or bulk PBMC T cells (not recorded which). The receptors originated from a woman aged 18 to 75 in good health. Both conserved end residues are part of each CDR3.

TRBV16	TRBJ1-4	CASSQSGPSTNEKLFF
TRBV19	TRBJ2-1	CASSIPGQGYNEQFF
TRBV7-9	TRBJ1-6	CASRLTGDNSPLHF
TRBV28	TRBJ2-7	CASSLGSEQYF
TRBV24-1	TRBJ2-2	CATRGTTSTGELFF
TRBV9	TRBJ2-2	CASSVAAGGTGGELFF
TRBV7-2	TRBJ2-1	CASSLVAAAQENEQFF
TRBV27	TRBJ2-7	CASSLRPRAGLARTYEQYF
TRBV24-1	TRBJ2-3	CATSDTRGSTDTQYF
TRBV5-1	TRBJ1-1	CASSPGQPYTEAFF
TRBV29-1	TRBJ2-3	CSVEARGTSKPDTQYF
TRBV5-1	TRBJ2-3	CASSLIAGDTQYF
TRBV29-1	TRBJ1-1	CSAQRGAEDTEAFF
TRBV11-2	TRBJ1-3	CASSSVGGDFSGNTIYF
TRBV2	TRBJ1-1	CASSDRREGTEAFF
TRBV9	TRBJ1-6	CASSPDPGGGLGSPLHF
TRBV5-1	TRBJ2-3	CASSPTMPGFTDTQYF
TRBV7-9	TRBJ2-3	CASSLVVLGSTDTQYF
TRBV18	TRBJ1-6	CASSPAGRTVGSPLHF
TRBV27	TRBJ1-5	CASSFTGKSSQPQHF
TRBV5-1	TRBJ2-1	CASSLFLPGGGNEQFF
TRBV2	TRBJ2-1	CASSPLAGSLNEQFF
TRBV20-1	TRBJ2-2	CSAKAPSGGAGGELFF
TRBV5-1	TRBJ2-7	CASSLDGRTGTEQYF
TRBV5-1	TRBJ2-5	CASSQDAGTQETQYF
TRBV11-2	TRBJ2-3	CASKQGTDTQYF
TRBV9	TRBJ2-1	CASSEREPYNEQFF
TRBV5-5	TRBJ2-1	CASTPRGGVNNEQFF
TRBV12-3/TRBV12-4	TRBJ1-1	CASSFEGGTEAFF
TRBV12-3/TRBV12-4	TRBJ1-5	CASSSQGASNQPQHF
TRBV3-1	TRBJ2-3	CASSRGLAGIFSTDTQYF
TRBV19	TRBJ2-1	CASTSGSSYNEQFF
TRBV2	TRBJ1-5	CARGLGSNQPQHF
TRBV28	TRBJ2-1	CASRGGSSGRVYEQFF
TRBV18	TRBJ2-5	CASSDRQGKTQYF
TRBV6-1	TRBJ2-7	CASSPSSGRGYEQYF
TRBV27	TRBJ2-1	CASSHDLANSYNEQFF
TRBV4-1	TRBJ1-2	CASSQLTEKLGYGYTF
TRBV6-1	TRBJ2-2	CASSGRLAGLAGELFF
TRBV20-1	TRBJ1-6	CSAIQGNSPLHF
TRBV12-3/TRBV12-4	TRBJ1-2	CASSGGFGYTF
TRBV9	TRBJ1-2	CASSSGRANGYTF
TRBV25-1	TRBJ2-2	CASSEYTPGELFF
TRBV28	TRBJ2-1	CASSSAEGVAHNEQFF
TRBV10-3	TRBJ1-1	CAIRQQGKGTEAFF
TRBV21-1	TRBJ2-1	CASRPHRTASSYNEQFF
TRBV5-1	TRBJ2-7	CASHLISGQAYEQYF
TRBV20-1	TRBJ2-3	CSARTSGGLYTQYF
TRBV6-5	TRBJ2-3	CASSYSVRGTDTQYF
TRBV27	TRBJ1-6	CASRAVRAPSYNSPLHF
TRBV20-1	TRBJ2-1	CSASSWTKAYNEQFF
TRBV12-3/TRBV12-4	TRBJ1-1	CASSFGSGTEAFF
TRBV5-4	TRBJ2-5	CASSLLDRGLETQYF
TRBV20-1	TRBJ2-2	CSAREGGATGELFF
TRBV24-1	TRBJ2-4	CATSDMNRLMRAEENAKNIQYF
TRBV4-2	TRBJ2-1	CASSQDGGRALGEQFF
TRBV11-2	TRBJ2-2	CASSLQAGANTGELFF
TRBV3-1	TRBJ2-7	CASSPGGGYEQYF
TRBV7-2	TRBJ2-3	CASSQTSGGAYTQYF